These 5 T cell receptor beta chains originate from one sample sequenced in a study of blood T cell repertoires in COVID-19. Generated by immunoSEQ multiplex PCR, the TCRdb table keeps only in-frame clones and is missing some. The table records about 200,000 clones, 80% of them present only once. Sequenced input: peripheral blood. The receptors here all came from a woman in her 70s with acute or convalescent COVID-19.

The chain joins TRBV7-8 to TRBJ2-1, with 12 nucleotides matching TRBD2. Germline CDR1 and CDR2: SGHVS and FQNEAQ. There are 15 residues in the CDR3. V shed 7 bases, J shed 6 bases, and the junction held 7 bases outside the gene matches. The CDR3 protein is CASTLTSGGFNEQFF. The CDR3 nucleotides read TGTGCCAGCACCTTGACTAGCGGGGGCTTCAATGAGCAGTTCTTC.

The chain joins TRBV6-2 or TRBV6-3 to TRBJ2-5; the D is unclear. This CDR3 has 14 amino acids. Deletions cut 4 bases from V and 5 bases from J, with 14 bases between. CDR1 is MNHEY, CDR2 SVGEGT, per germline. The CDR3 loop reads CASSSQRLVETQYF. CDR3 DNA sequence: TGTGCCAGCAGTTCCCAACGGCTAGTGGAGACCCAGTACTTC.

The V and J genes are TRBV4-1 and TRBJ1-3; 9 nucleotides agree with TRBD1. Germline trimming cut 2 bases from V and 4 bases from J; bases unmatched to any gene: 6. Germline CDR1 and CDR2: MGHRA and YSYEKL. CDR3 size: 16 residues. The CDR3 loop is CASSQPGQGYGNTIYF. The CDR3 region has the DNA TGCGCCAGCAGCCAACCGGGACAGGGATACGGAAACACCATATATTTT.

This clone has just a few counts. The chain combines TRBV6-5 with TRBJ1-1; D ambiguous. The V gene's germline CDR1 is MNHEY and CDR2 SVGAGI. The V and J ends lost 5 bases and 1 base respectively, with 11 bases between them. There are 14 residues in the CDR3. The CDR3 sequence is CASSLSRGNTEAFF. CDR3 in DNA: TGTGCCAGCAGTCTCTCCCGGGGGAACACTGAAGCTTTCTTT.

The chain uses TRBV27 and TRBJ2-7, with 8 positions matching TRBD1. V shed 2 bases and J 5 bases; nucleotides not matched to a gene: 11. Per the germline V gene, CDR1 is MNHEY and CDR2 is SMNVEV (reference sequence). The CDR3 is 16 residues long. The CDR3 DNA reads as TGTGCCAGCAGTTTACCGGGACAGGAGAACCTAAACGAGCAGTACTTC. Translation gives CASSLPGQENLNEQYF.